This TCR beta chain was sequenced in a study of cytomegalovirus exposure and HLA in healthy donors. This clone showed up just a few times. Primers for the PCR totalled 60 Vbeta and 13 Jbeta. Repertoires were generated with immunoSEQ multiplex PCR, while TCRdb's copy carries only in-frame clones and drops some. The profile shows 150,000 to 250,000 clones, around three quarters of them singletons. Sample: PBMCs. This clonotype was obtained from a man aged 25 to 45 in good health and CMV-seronegative.

The CDR3 DNA is TGTGCCAGCAGCTGGACTAGTCCCATGTCCTACAATGAGCAGTTCTTC. Translation: CASSWTSPMSYNEQFF. The chain couples TRBV5-5 to TRBJ2-1; 7 bases map to TRBD2. CDR1 and CDR2 from the germline V gene are SGHKS and YYEKEE (reference sequence). Trimming removed 3 bases from V and 1 base from J; junction bases left unmatched: 7. The CDR3 is 16 amino acids.